This T cell receptor (beta chain) was captured by sequencing in a study of T cell clones after liver transplantation. Study summary: TCRbeta sequencing after a pre-transplant mixed lymphocyte reaction identified graft-donor-reactive clones, later tracked in post-transplant blood. HCV positivity affected three of eight recipients; the rest lacked autoimmune or viral indications. Whole-study findings and limits: In two subjects, few donor cells limited the measurable donor-reactive repertoire.

Worth noting for this clone: The antigen remains undetermined.

Generated by immunoSEQ multiplex PCR, the TCRdb table keeps only in-frame clones and is missing some. The table has tens of thousands of clones, under 95% seen once. Sample: CD4+ T cells from blood, taken before liver transplant. The TCR comes from a human donor who received a liver transplant.

The CDR3 spells CASSQGGSYEQYF. For the CDR3, the DNA is TGCGCCAGCAGCCAAGGGGGGTCGTACGAGCAGTACTTC. The V and J genes are TRBV4-1 and TRBJ2-7; the D call may be TRBD1 or TRBD2 (5 bases each). The CDR3 runs to 13 residues. Per germline, CDR1 MGHRA and CDR2 YSYEKL. Trimming stripped 1 base from V and 4 bases from J, with 8 bases between.